This passage covers 9 T cell receptor beta chains from one sample sequenced in a study of T cells after yellow fever vaccination. TCRdb ran MiXCR on the 5' RACE reads and lists one entry per CDR3 protein. The sample yields about 49,000 distinct CDR3 sequences, approximately 7% seen once. Specimen: CD8+ T cells sorted from PBMCs, collected approximately 16 days after the first yellow fever vaccination. The receptors derive from a man between 18 and 29 years old who received the YFV17D yellow fever vaccine.

This clonotype was detected many times. The chain is built from TRBV20-1 and TRBJ1-5; TRBD1 is a possible D gene (6 bases). Trimming cost V 3 bases and J 5 bases, with 14 bases left between them. The germline CDR1 and CDR2 sequences are DFQATT and SNEGSKA (reference sequence). The CDR3 extends over 14 amino acids. CDR3 DNA sequence: TGCAGTGCTAGTGCAGGGGATAGGTATCAGCCCCAGCATTTT. It translates to CSASAGDRYQPQHF.

V usage is TRBV10-3 and J usage is TRBJ1-2; 7 bases are shared with TRBD1. Germline loops: CDR1 ENHRY, CDR2 SYGVKD. V shed 4 bases, J shed 0 bases, and the junction held 8 bases outside the gene matches. This CDR3 contains 16 residues. The CDR3 nucleotides read TGTGCCATCAGTGGCCGGGACAGAGCCTCTAACTATGGCTACACCTTC. Its protein is CAISGRDRASNYGYTF.

This clonotype was recorded many times. The chain recombines TRBV2 with TRBJ2-6; D is undetermined. The CDR3 totals 15 residues. Germline V gene lookup returns CDR1 SNHLY and CDR2 FYNNEI. V lost 7 bases, J lost 4 bases, and 14 bases lay in between. In DNA form, the CDR3 reads TGTGCCAGCAATAAGTTGGTGTCCGGGGCCAACGTCCTGACTTTC. Encoded protein: CASNKLVSGANVLTF.

This clonotype was observed many times. The genes are TRBV29-1 and TRBJ1-1; the D is unclear. Trimming took 6 bases from V and 1 from J, leaving 12 bases between them. In germline, CDR1 is SQVTM, CDR2 ANQGSEA. CDR3 length: 13 residues. The CDR3 loop reads CSVLDLSNTEAFF. In DNA, the CDR3 is TGCAGCGTACTAGACCTCTCGAACACTGAAGCTTTCTTT.

This clonotype was counted at least ten times. The chain is built from TRBV5-1 and TRBJ2-1; 11 positions agree with TRBD2. CDR1 is SGHRS, CDR2 YFSETQ, per germline. This CDR3 comprises 15 residues. V was pared by 1 base and J by 6 bases, with 3 bases of the junction left unmatched. DNA for the CDR3: TGCGCCAGCAGCTTGTGGCTAGCGGGGGGCAATGAGCAGTTCTTC. This encodes CASSLWLAGGNEQFF.

This clonotype was counted at least ten times. The V gene is TRBV2, the J gene TRBJ2-7; D assignment may be TRBD1 or TRBD2 (5 bases each). Looked up from germline, CDR1 is SNHLY and CDR2 is FYNNEI. V lost 8 bases and J lost 4, with 15 bases in between. The CDR3 length is 13 residues. CDR3 nucleotide sequence: TGTGCCAGCGGCCGGGACCTGGAATACGAGCAGTACGTC. Translating gives CASGRDLEYEQYV.

The chain is built from TRBV12-3 or TRBV12-4 and TRBJ2-2; 9 bases are a match to TRBD1. The ends lost 5 bases at V and 5 bases at J; junction bases unmatched: 6. CDR3 length: 15 amino acids. This chain's CDR3 is CASSPGTGRTGELFF. In nucleotides, the CDR3 is TGTGCCAGCAGTCCCGGGACAGGGCGGACCGGGGAGCTGTTTTTT.

Ten or more counts support this clonotype. The V and J genes are TRBV7-2 and TRBJ2-3, with D unresolved. This CDR3 has 15 amino acids. Germline-derived CDR1 and CDR2 are SGHTA and FQGNSA. Deletions cut 4 bases from V and 1 base from J, with 12 bases between. CDR3 DNA sequence: TGTGCCAGCAGCTCCGATAGCATGGGCACAGATACGCAGTATTTT. Translating gives CASSSDSMGTDTQYF.

This clonotype has ten or more counts. This chain links TRBV9 with TRBJ1-1, with 11 nucleotides matching TRBD1. Losses at the gene ends were 0 bases for V and 0 bases for J; bases not matched to a gene: 7. The CDR3 totals 18 residues. Germline V gene lookup returns CDR1 SGDLS and CDR2 YYNGEE. For the CDR3, the DNA is TGTGCCAGCAGCGTAGACCGGGACAGGGGGACCTTGAACACTGAAGCTTTCTTT. Its translation is CASSVDRDRGTLNTEAFF.